The clone carrying this T cell receptor beta chain was detected many times. The junction had 2 bases not matched to a gene; V was cut back by 2 bases and J by 2 bases. CDR3 length equals 14 residues. Germline-derived CDR1 and CDR2 are SGHDT and YYEEEE. Authors' analysis steps: For nucleated cells, counts were estimated from reference gene primer amplification. Generated by immunoSEQ multiplex PCR, the TCRdb table keeps only in-frame clones and is missing some. V, J and clone size reflect that table, while D and trimming were determined from the DNA. The data show approximately 130,000 clones, with about 86% seen just once and approximately 16% held by the top ten. The data stem from a study of blood T cell repertoires in COVID-19. Whole-study context: Samples taken during acute and convalescent COVID-19 were collected in the United States, Italy and Spain. The analysed material was cDNA or gDNA that came from T cells, B-cell-depleted T cells, or PBMCs.

This TCR came from a woman in her forties or fifties who had recovered from COVID-19. The sequenced sample consisted of peripheral blood. The V and J genes are TRBV5-6 and TRBJ2-7, with TRBD2 identical over 9 bases. The chain's CDR3 is CASSFSGSTYEQYF. CDR3 nucleotide sequence: TGTGCCAGCAGCTTTAGCGGGAGTACCTACGAGCAGTACTTC.